These 9 T cell receptor beta chains were sequenced from one sample in a study of naive and memory T cell subsets. No antigen has been assigned to these receptors. The beta constant-region primer was an equimolar mix of two oligonucleotides covering TRBC1 and TRBC2. Four rounds of PCR amplified the ligated cDNA using nested alpha and beta constant-region primers plus SP2. MiXCR was run by TCRdb on the UMI-ligation and nested PCR reads, yielding one entry per CDR3 protein. The sample holds about 160,000 distinct CDR3 sequences; 22% are singletons and the top ten take about 0.11%. Study observations and caveats: Naive repertoires, especially CD8, held a few larger clonotypes, possibly memory cells re-expressing CD45RA.

The specimen sequenced was naive CD4+ T cells from blood. Every receptor here comes from a human donor in good health.

The chain recombines TRBV29-1 with TRBJ2-7, with D tentatively TRBD1 or TRBD2 (5 bases each). Trimming cost V 7 bases and J 5 bases, with 15 bases left between them. Germline-derived CDR1 and CDR2 are SQVTM and ANQGSEA. The CDR3 contains 12 residues. The CDR3, as DNA: TGCAGCGCGTGGGACCTGGCGAACGAGCAGTACTTC. Amino acids: CSAWDLANEQYF.

This clonotype was detected only a few times. The rearrangement uses TRBV20-1 and TRBJ1-4; D uncertain. Trimming cost V 3 bases and J 0 bases, with 5 bases left between them. Germline values: CDR1 DFQATT, CDR2 SNEGSKA (reference sequence). The CDR3 has 13 amino acids. The CDR3 nucleotides are TGCAGTGCTAGGCGGGCAACTAATGAAAAACTGTTTTTT. As protein: CSARRATNEKLFF.

This clonotype was seen many times. V and J are TRBV28 and TRBJ2-3, with D perhaps being TRBD1 or TRBD2 (5 bases each). CDR3 size: 14 residues. Germline CDR1 and CDR2: MDHEN and SYDVKM. Trimming took off 6 bases at V and 7 bases at J, with 17 bases between the two ends. The CDR3 is CASSRLQAHHTQYF. As DNA, the CDR3 is TGTGCCAGCAGCCGACTACAGGCACATCATACGCAGTATTTT.

Ten or more counts support this clonotype. The V call is TRBV4-3, the J call TRBJ2-1, with 8 bases fitting TRBD2. The V gene end was trimmed by 4 bases and the J gene end by 3 bases; junction bases not matched to a gene: 11. Germline values: CDR1 LGHNA, CDR2 YSLEER. The CDR3 runs 17 residues. The CDR3 DNA is TGCGCCAGCAGCCGCAACGGCCCAAGCGGGAGCTACAATGAGCAGTTCTTC. Translating it yields CASSRNGPSGSYNEQFF.

DNA for the CDR3: TGCAGCGGGACCACGGGATATGAGCAGTTCTTC. Translating gives CSGTTGYEQFF. The chain couples TRBV29-1 to TRBJ2-1; weak D call: TRBD2 (5 bases). V was trimmed by 7 bases and J by 8 bases, leaving 12 bases between them. Germline V lookup: CDR1 SQVTM, CDR2 ANQGSEA. This CDR3 has 11 residues.

V is TRBV6-2 or TRBV6-3 and J is TRBJ2-1; 14 bases fit TRBD2. The CDR3 totals 16 residues. The germline V gene encodes CDR1 MNHEY and CDR2 SVGEGT. V was clipped by 2 bases and J by 9 bases; unmatched bases: 6. In DNA form, the CDR3 reads TGTGCCAGCAGTTACGGGACTAGCGGGAGAATAGGTGAGCAGTTCTTC. Protein sequence: CASSYGTSGRIGEQFF.

The table lists this clonotype with a count of one. The chain uses TRBV7-3 and TRBJ2-3, with 10 nucleotides matching TRBD2. The CDR3 totals 15 residues. Germline trimming cut 6 bases from V and 6 bases from J; bases unmatched to any gene: 9. Germline lookup yields CDR1 SGHTA and CDR2 FQGTGA. CDR3 sequence (DNA): TGTGCCAGCAGTTACTCCGGGACTAGCGCCGATACGCAGTATTTT. It specifies CASSYSGTSADTQYF.

This clonotype was seen a handful of times. V gene TRBV7-9 combines with J gene TRBJ2-2, with D unclear. This CDR3 region has 15 residues. Germline CDR1 and CDR2: SEHNR and FQNEAQ (reference sequence). V gave up 2 bases and J gave up 4 bases, with 11 bases separating them. The CDR3 DNA is TGTGCCAGCAGCTTAAGTAGTGATGGCACCGGGGAGCTGTTTTTT. As protein: CASSLSSDGTGELFF.

The chain uses TRBV7-2 and TRBJ1-2; perhaps TRBD1 as D (5 bases). The CDR3 is made up of 15 amino acids. With 2 bases removed from V and 8 bases from J, the gap between germline ends came to 18 bases. Germline CDR1 is SGHTA and CDR2 is FQGNSA. In DNA, the CDR3 is TGTGCCAGCAGCTTATTCTGGGGGGAGGAGCAAGGCTACACCTTC. It yields the protein CASSLFWGEEQGYTF.